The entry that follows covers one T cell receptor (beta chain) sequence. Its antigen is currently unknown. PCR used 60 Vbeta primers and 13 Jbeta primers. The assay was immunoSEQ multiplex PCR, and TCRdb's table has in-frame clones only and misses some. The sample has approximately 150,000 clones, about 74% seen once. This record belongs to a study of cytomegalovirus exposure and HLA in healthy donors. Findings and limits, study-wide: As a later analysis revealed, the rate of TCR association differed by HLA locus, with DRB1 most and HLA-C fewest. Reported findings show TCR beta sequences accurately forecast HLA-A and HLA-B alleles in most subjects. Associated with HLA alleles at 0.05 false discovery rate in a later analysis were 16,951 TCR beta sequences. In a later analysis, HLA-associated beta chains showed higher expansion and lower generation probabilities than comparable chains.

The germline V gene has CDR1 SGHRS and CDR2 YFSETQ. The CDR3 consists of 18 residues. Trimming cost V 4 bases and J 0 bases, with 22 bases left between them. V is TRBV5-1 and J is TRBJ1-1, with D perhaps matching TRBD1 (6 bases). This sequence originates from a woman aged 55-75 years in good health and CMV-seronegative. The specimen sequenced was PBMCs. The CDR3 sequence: CASSPSPSGALMNTEAFF. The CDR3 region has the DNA TGCGCCAGCAGCCCTAGTCCCTCAGGGGCGTTAATGAACACTGAAGCTTTCTTT.